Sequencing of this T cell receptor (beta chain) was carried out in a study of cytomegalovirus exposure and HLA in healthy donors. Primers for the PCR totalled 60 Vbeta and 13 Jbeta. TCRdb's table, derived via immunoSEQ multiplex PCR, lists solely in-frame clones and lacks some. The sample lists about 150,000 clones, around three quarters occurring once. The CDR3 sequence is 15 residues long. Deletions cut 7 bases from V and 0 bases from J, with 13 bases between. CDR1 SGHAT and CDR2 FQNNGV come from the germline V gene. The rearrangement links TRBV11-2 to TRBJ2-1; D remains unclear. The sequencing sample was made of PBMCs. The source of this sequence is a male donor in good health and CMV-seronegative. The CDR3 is CASTSGPSSYNEQFF. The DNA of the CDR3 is TGTGCCAGCACCTCCGGCCCTAGCTCCTACAATGAGCAGTTCTTC.